This TCR beta chain was sequenced in a study of T cell clones after liver transplantation. About the study: TCRbeta sequencing after a pre-transplant mixed lymphocyte reaction identified graft-donor-reactive clones, later tracked in post-transplant blood. Standard immunosuppression, with no induction, continued until 12-24 months after transplant.

Germline CDR1 reads SGHVS; CDR2 reads FQNEAQ. This CDR3 contains 14 residues. V shed 6 bases, J shed 4 bases, and the junction held 8 bases outside the gene matches. Profiling relied on immunoSEQ multiplex PCR, and the TCRdb table lists in-frame clones only, not all of them. The table includes tens of thousands of clones, approximately 70% detected once. The chain is built from TRBV7-8 and TRBJ1-1; 7 bases line up with TRBD1. Sequenced here: CD4+ T cells from blood, sampled at the approximately 16-month timepoint. The TCR was taken from a human patient who received a liver transplant. Some T cells may arise from the graft donor. CDR3 loop: CASSLRGGTTEAFF. DNA for the CDR3: TGTGCCAGCAGTCTCAGGGGGGGGACCACTGAAGCTTTCTTT.